Listed below are T cell receptor beta chains from one sample, sequenced in a study of blood T cell repertoires in COVID-19. Repertoires were generated with immunoSEQ multiplex PCR, while TCRdb's copy carries only in-frame clones and drops some. The sample lists about 130,000 clones; about four fifths were seen once. The sample was peripheral blood. The receptors here all came from a woman aged 25-40 years who had recovered from COVID-19. Each CDR3 is given with its conserved first and last residue. The D gene is left open where the match is weak. Where a row states a size, it is once, few, many or the class of an expanded clone; other rows omit it.

j_gene: TRBJ1-3; v_gene: TRBV20-1; d_gene: -; abundance: -; CDR3nt: TGCAGTGCTAGTACAGGCACATCTGGAAACACCATATATTTT; CDR3aa: CSASTGTSGNTIYF
j_gene: TRBJ2-7; v_gene: TRBV5-1; d_gene: TRBD1; abundance: -; CDR3nt: TGCGCCAGCAGCTTGGCTCCGGGACAGGGTCCCCACGAGCAGTACTTC; CDR3aa: CASSLAPGQGPHEQYF
j_gene: TRBJ2-3; v_gene: TRBV5-1; d_gene: -; abundance: -; CDR3nt: TGCGCCAGCAGCCGTTTTGACAGAGACACAGATACGCAGTATTTT; CDR3aa: CASSRFDRDTDTQYF
j_gene: TRBJ2-5; v_gene: TRBV5-1; d_gene: -; abundance: -; CDR3nt: TGCGCCAGCAGCTTCACGACGGGGAGCGGGGAGACCCAGTACTTC; CDR3aa: CASSFTTGSGETQYF
j_gene: TRBJ2-1; v_gene: TRBV29-1; d_gene: TRBD2; abundance: once; CDR3nt: TGCAGCGGGGAGGGGCTAGCGGGAGGGAACTCCTACAATGAGCAGTTCTTC; CDR3aa: CSGEGLAGGNSYNEQFF
j_gene: TRBJ1-5; v_gene: TRBV19; d_gene: -; abundance: -; CDR3nt: TGTGCCAGTACCCCCGCAGGTATCAATCAGCCCCAGCATTTT; CDR3aa: CASTPAGINQPQHF
j_gene: TRBJ2-5; v_gene: TRBV6-5; d_gene: -; abundance: -; CDR3nt: TGTGCCAGCAGTGACTCGGCAGGGTACGAGACCCAGTACTTC; CDR3aa: CASSDSAGYETQYF
j_gene: TRBJ1-2; v_gene: TRBV9; d_gene: TRBD1; abundance: -; CDR3nt: TGTGCCAGCGGGACAGGGGACTATGGCTACACCTTC; CDR3aa: CASGTGDYGYTF
j_gene: TRBJ1-1; v_gene: TRBV6-5; d_gene: -; abundance: once; CDR3nt: TGTGCCACCCGAGGTGGGGGCGACGCTTTCTTT; CDR3aa: CATRGGGDAFF
j_gene: TRBJ2-2; v_gene: TRBV19; d_gene: -; abundance: -; CDR3nt: TGTGCCAGTTTCCACAGGGCAGGGAACACCGGGGAGCTGTTTTTT; CDR3aa: CASFHRAGNTGELFF
j_gene: TRBJ2-7; v_gene: TRBV7-3; d_gene: TRBD1; abundance: -; CDR3nt: TGTGCCAGCAGCTCGGGACAGGGGAATCACGACGAGCAGTACTTC; CDR3aa: CASSSGQGNHDEQYF
j_gene: TRBJ1-2; v_gene: TRBV20-1; d_gene: TRBD1; abundance: once; CDR3nt: TGCAGTGCTAGTCAAGACAGGGATAACTATGGCTACACCTTC; CDR3aa: CSASQDRDNYGYTF
j_gene: TRBJ1-6; v_gene: TRBV3-1/TRBV3-2; d_gene: -; abundance: -; CDR3nt: TGTGCCAGCAGCCTAATGTCCTACAGGCGCTCACCCCTCCACTTT; CDR3aa: CASSLMSYRRSPLHF
j_gene: TRBJ2-7; v_gene: TRBV27; d_gene: TRBD2; abundance: -; CDR3nt: TGTGCCAGCAGGAACCTAGCGGGGGGCATCTACGAGCAGTACTTC; CDR3aa: CASRNLAGGIYEQYF
j_gene: TRBJ1-2; v_gene: TRBV11-2; d_gene: -; abundance: -; CDR3nt: TGTGCCAGCAGCTTAACGCCAGACAGGACCTATGGCTACACCTTC; CDR3aa: CASSLTPDRTYGYTF
j_gene: TRBJ2-7; v_gene: TRBV20-1; d_gene: TRBD2; abundance: -; CDR3nt: TGCAGTGCTAGTTCTGTTTTCGCACTAGCGGGAGAGTTCCCCTACGAGCAGTACTTC; CDR3aa: CSASSVFALAGEFPYEQYF
j_gene: TRBJ2-1; v_gene: TRBV4-1; d_gene: TRBD1; abundance: -; CDR3nt: TGCGCCAGCAGCCAAGGGGACAGGGGCCCCAATGAGCAGTTCTTC; CDR3aa: CASSQGDRGPNEQFF
j_gene: TRBJ2-1; v_gene: TRBV29-1; d_gene: TRBD2; abundance: -; CDR3nt: TGCAGCGAGACTAGCGGGGCGACCAATGAGCAGTTCTTC; CDR3aa: CSETSGATNEQFF
j_gene: TRBJ2-3; v_gene: TRBV4-2; d_gene: -; abundance: -; CDR3nt: TGTGCCAGCAGCCAAGATAGTAAGGGGGATACGCAGTATTTT; CDR3aa: CASSQDSKGDTQYF
j_gene: TRBJ2-5; v_gene: TRBV5-4; d_gene: TRBD2; abundance: -; CDR3nt: TGTGCCAGCAGCTTTAGCGGGGGGGCCATGGAGACCCAGTACTTC; CDR3aa: CASSFSGGAMETQYF
j_gene: TRBJ2-1; v_gene: TRBV19; d_gene: -; abundance: -; CDR3nt: TGTGCCAGTAGTATTACTAGCCCCGACAATGAGCAGTTCTTC; CDR3aa: CASSITSPDNEQFF
j_gene: TRBJ2-3; v_gene: TRBV2; d_gene: TRBD2; abundance: -; CDR3nt: TGTGCCAGCAGGGCTAGCGGGGGCCGAGATACGCAGTATTTT; CDR3aa: CASRASGGRDTQYF
j_gene: TRBJ1-2; v_gene: TRBV12-3/TRBV12-4; d_gene: -; abundance: -; CDR3nt: TGTGCCAGCAGGGTTACAGGGAATGATGGCTACACCTTC; CDR3aa: CASRVTGNDGYTF
j_gene: TRBJ2-7; v_gene: TRBV5-8; d_gene: -; abundance: -; CDR3nt: TGTGCCAGCAGCTTCAGGGGCTACGAGCAGTACTTC; CDR3aa: CASSFRGYEQYF
j_gene: TRBJ2-1; v_gene: TRBV15; d_gene: TRBD2; abundance: -; CDR3nt: TGTGCCACCAGCAGTCCCCGAGGGGGGACTAGCTCCCGTGAGCAGTTCTTC; CDR3aa: CATSSPRGGTSSREQFF
j_gene: TRBJ1-1; v_gene: TRBV3-1/TRBV3-2; d_gene: -; abundance: -; CDR3nt: TGTGCCAGCAGCTTTATTAACACTGAAGCTTTCTTT; CDR3aa: CASSFINTEAFF
j_gene: TRBJ2-7; v_gene: TRBV7-9; d_gene: -; abundance: -; CDR3nt: TGTGCCAGCAGCTTAATTCGCGGCGGAGGATCCTACGAGCAGTACTTC; CDR3aa: CASSLIRGGGSYEQYF
j_gene: TRBJ1-1; v_gene: TRBV6-2/TRBV6-3; d_gene: -; abundance: -; CDR3nt: TGTGCCAGCAGCCCACAGGGTCGAAACACTGAAGCTTTCTTT; CDR3aa: CASSPQGRNTEAFF
j_gene: TRBJ1-3; v_gene: TRBV10-3; d_gene: -; abundance: -; CDR3nt: TGTGCCATCAGTGAAACCACCAGCTCTGGAAACACCATATATTTT; CDR3aa: CAISETTSSGNTIYF
j_gene: TRBJ2-2; v_gene: TRBV5-1; d_gene: -; abundance: -; CDR3nt: TGCGCCAGCAGCTCCGGCCCTGGCGGATCCGGGGAGCTGTTTTTT; CDR3aa: CASSSGPGGSGELFF
j_gene: TRBJ1-2; v_gene: TRBV29-1; d_gene: -; abundance: -; CDR3nt: TGCAGCGTTGATGGGGCTTCCATTAACTATGGCTACACCTTC; CDR3aa: CSVDGASINYGYTF
j_gene: TRBJ2-7; v_gene: TRBV6-4; d_gene: -; abundance: -; CDR3nt: TGTGCCAGCAGTTATACTAGTGCAAACTACGAGCAGTACTTC; CDR3aa: CASSYTSANYEQYF
j_gene: TRBJ2-3; v_gene: TRBV19; d_gene: -; abundance: -; CDR3nt: TGTGCCAGTAGCCCAGGGCGACCAGCCACAGATACGCAGTATTTT; CDR3aa: CASSPGRPATDTQYF
j_gene: TRBJ2-7; v_gene: TRBV25-1; d_gene: TRBD1; abundance: few; CDR3nt: TGTGCCAGCTATTCACCGGGACAGGGTCACGAGCAGTACTTC; CDR3aa: CASYSPGQGHEQYF
j_gene: TRBJ2-1; v_gene: TRBV11-3; d_gene: -; abundance: many; CDR3nt: TGTGCCAGCAGCCTAACAGGGATTGAGCAGTTCTTC; CDR3aa: CASSLTGIEQFF
j_gene: TRBJ2-1; v_gene: TRBV27; d_gene: TRBD2; abundance: -; CDR3nt: TGTGCCAGCAGTTTTGGCGGGGGCTCCTACAATGAGCAGTTCTTC; CDR3aa: CASSFGGGSYNEQFF
j_gene: TRBJ1-1; v_gene: TRBV20-1; d_gene: -; abundance: -; CDR3nt: TGCAGTGCTCCAGGGTACACTGAAGCTTTCTTT; CDR3aa: CSAPGYTEAFF
j_gene: TRBJ1-1; v_gene: TRBV3-1/TRBV3-2; d_gene: -; abundance: -; CDR3nt: TGTGCCAGCAGCCAAGGGACTTTCTCTGAAGCTTTCTTT; CDR3aa: CASSQGTFSEAFF
j_gene: TRBJ1-2; v_gene: TRBV12-5; d_gene: TRBD1; abundance: -; CDR3nt: TGTGCTAGTGGTTCCGACAGGGAAATATATGGCTACACCTTC; CDR3aa: CASGSDREIYGYTF
j_gene: TRBJ1-2; v_gene: TRBV10-3; d_gene: TRBD1; abundance: -; CDR3nt: TGTGCCATTGCCCTGGGGGGACAGGGTAACTATGGCTACACCTTC; CDR3aa: CAIALGGQGNYGYTF